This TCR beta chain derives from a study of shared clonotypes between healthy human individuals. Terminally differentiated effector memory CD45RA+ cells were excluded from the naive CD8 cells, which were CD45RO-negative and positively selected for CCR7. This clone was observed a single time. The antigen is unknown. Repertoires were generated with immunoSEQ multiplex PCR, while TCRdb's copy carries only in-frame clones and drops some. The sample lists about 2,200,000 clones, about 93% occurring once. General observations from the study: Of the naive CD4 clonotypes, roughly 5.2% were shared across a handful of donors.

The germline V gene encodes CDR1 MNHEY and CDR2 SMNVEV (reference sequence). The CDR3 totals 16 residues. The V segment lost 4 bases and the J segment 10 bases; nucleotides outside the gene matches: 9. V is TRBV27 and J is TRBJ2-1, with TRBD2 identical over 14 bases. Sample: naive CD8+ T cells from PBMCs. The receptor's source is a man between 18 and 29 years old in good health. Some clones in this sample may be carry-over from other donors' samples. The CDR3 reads CASSSRGLAGAGEQFF. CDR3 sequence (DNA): TGTGCCAGCAGTTCAAGGGGACTAGCGGGAGCGGGGGAGCAGTTCTTC.